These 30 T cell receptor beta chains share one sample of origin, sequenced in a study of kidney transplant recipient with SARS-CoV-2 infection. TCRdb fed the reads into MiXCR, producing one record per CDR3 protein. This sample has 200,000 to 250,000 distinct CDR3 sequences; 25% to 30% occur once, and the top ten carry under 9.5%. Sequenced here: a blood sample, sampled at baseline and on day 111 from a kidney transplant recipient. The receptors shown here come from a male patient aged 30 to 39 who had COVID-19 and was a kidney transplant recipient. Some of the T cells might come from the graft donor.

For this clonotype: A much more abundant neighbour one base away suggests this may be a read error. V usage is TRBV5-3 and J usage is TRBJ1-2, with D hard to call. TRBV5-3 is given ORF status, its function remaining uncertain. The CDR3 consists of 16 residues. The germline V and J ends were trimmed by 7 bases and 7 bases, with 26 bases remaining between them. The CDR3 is CARFTLVVRKTCGYTF. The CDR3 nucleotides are TGTGCCAGATTTACCCTAGTGGTGAGAAAGACCTGTGGCTACACCTTC.

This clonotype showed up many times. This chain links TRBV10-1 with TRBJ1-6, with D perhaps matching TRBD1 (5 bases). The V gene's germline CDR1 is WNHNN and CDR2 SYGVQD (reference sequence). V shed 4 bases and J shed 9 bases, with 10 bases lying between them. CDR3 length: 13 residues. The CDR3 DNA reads TGCGCCAGCAGTGCTAGGGGCGGTTCACCCCTCCACTTT. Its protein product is CASSARGGSPLHF.

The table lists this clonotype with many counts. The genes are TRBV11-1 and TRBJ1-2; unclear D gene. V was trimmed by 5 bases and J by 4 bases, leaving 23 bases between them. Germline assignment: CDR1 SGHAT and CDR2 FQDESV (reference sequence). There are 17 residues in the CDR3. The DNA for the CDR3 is TGTGCCAGCAGCCAGGTTCGTAAGGCTGGAAAGACCTATGGCTACACCTTC. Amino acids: CASSQVRKAGKTYGYTF.

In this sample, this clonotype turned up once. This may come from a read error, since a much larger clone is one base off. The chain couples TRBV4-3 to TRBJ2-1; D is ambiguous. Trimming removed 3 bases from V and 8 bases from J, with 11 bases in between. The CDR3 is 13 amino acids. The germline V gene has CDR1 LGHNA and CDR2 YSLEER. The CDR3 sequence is CASSQEPEDEQFF. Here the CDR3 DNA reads TGCGCCAGCAGCCAGGAACCTGAGGATGAGCAGTTCTTC.

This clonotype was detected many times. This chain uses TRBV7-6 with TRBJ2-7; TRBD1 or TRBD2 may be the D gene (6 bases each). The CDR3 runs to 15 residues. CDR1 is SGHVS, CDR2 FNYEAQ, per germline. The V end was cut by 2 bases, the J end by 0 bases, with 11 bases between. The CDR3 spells CASSLNREASYEQYF. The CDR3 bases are TGTGCCAGCAGCTTAAACAGGGAGGCCTCCTACGAGCAGTACTTC.

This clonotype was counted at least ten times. This CDR3 is CASYIAVSRKTYGYTF. The CDR3 coding sequence is TGTGCCAGCTATATTGCTGTCTCGCGAAAGACCTATGGCTACACCTTC. This rearrangement joins TRBV5-5 to TRBJ1-2; D gene uncertain. CDR1 and CDR2 (germline): SGHKS, YYEKEE (reference sequence). This CDR3 is 16 amino acids long. V was clipped by 7 bases and J by 4 bases, with 23 bases between them.

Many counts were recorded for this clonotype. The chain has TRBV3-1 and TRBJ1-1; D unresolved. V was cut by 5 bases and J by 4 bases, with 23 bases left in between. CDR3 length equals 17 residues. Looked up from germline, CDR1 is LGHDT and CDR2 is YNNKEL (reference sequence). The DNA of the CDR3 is TGTGCCAGCAGCGTCGCGTCTCCCATTTCAATTCGCACTGAAGCTTTCTTT. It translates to CASSVASPISIRTEAFF.

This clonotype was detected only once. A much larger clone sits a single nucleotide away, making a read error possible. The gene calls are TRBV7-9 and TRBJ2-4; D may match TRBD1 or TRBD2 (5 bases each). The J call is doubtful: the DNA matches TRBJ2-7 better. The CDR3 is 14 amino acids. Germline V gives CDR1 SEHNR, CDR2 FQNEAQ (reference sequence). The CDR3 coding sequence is TGTGCCAACAGCTTGGGGGACGGTGCCTACGAGCAGTACTTC. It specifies CANSLGDGAYEQYF.

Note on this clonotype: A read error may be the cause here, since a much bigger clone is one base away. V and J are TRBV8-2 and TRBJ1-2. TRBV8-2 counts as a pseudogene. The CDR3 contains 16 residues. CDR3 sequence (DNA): TGTGGCAGTCAAGGGTCTGATAGCCGAAAGGCCTATGGCTACACCTTC. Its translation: CGSQGSDSRKAYGYTF.

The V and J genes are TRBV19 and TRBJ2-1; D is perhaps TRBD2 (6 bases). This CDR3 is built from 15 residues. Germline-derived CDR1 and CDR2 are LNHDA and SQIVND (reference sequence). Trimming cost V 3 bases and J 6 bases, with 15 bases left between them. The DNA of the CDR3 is TGTGCCAGTAGTATTCAAACTAGTAGCGGCAATGAGCAGTTCTTC. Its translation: CASSIQTSSGNEQFF.

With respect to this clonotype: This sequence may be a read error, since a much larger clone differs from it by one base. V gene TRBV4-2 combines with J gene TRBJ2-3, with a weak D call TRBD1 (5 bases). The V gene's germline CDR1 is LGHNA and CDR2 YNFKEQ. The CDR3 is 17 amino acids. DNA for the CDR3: TGTGCCGGCAGCCAAGACCAGGACAATCCTAGCACAGATACGCAGTATTTT. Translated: CAGSQDQDNPSTDTQYF.

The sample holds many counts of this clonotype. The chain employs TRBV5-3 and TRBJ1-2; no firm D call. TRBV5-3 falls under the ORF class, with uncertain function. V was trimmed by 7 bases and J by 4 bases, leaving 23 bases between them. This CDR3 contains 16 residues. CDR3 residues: CARHEGVVRKTYGYTF. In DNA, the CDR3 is TGTGCCAGACACGAAGGAGTGGTGAGAAAGACCTATGGCTACACCTTC.

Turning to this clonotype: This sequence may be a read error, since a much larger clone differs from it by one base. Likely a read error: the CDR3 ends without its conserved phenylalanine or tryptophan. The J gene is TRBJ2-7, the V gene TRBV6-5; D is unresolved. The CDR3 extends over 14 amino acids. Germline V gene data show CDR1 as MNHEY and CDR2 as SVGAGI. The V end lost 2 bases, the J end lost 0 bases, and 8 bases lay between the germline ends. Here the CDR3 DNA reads TGTGCCAGCAGTTACGTCGCGAGCTCCTACGAGCAGTACCTC. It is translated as CASSYVASSYEQYL.

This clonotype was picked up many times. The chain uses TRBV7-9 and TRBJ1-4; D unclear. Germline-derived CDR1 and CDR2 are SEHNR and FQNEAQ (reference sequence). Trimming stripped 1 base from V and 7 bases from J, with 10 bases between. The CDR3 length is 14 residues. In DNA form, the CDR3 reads TGTGCCAGCAGCTTAGGGTCAGAACTTGAAAAACTGTTTTTT. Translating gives CASSLGSELEKLFF.

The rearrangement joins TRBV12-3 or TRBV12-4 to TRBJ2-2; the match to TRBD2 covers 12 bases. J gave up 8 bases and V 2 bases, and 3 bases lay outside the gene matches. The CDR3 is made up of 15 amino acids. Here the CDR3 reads CASSLLAGGLGELFF. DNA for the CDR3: TGTGCCAGCAGTTTACTAGCGGGAGGGTTGGGGGAGCTGTTTTTT.

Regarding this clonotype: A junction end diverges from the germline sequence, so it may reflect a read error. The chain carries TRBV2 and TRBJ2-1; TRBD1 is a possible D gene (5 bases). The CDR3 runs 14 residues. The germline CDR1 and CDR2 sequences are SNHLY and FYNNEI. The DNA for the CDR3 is TGTGCCAGCAGATCAAACAGGATTTTGGATGAGCAGATCTTC. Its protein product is CASRSNRILDEQIF.

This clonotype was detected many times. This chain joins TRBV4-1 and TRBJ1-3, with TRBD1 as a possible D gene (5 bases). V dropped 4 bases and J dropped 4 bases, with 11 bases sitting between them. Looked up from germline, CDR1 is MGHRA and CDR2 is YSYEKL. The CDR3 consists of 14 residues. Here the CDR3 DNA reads TGCGCCAGCAGCCGCAATGGGGGGGGAAACACCATATATTTT. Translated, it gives CASSRNGGGNTIYF.

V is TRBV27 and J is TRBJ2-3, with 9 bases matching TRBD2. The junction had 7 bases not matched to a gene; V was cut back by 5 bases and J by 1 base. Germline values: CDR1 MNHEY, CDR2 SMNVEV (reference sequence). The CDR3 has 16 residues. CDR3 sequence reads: CASSTGRLAGTDTQYF. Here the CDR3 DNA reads TGTGCCAGCAGTACGGGGCGACTAGCGGGCACAGATACGCAGTATTTT.

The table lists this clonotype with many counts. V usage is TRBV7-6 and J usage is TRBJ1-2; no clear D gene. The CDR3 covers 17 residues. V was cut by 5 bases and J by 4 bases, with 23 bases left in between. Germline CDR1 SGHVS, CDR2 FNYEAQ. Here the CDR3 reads CASSHYDESRKTYGYTF. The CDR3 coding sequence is TGTGCCAGCAGCCATTATGATGAATCTCGAAAGACCTATGGCTACACCTTC. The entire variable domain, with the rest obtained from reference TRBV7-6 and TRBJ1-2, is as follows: GAGVSQSPRYKVTKRGQDVALRCDPISGHVSLYWYRQALGQGPEFLTYFNYEAQQDKSGLPNDRFSAERPEGSISTLTIQRTEQRDSAMYRCASSHYDESRKTYGYTFGSGTRLTVV.

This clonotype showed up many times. The CDR3 reads CSARDAGGYNEQFF. In DNA form, the CDR3 reads TGCAGTGCTAGAGATGCTGGGGGATACAATGAGCAGTTCTTC. The rearrangement joins TRBV20-1 to TRBJ2-1; D is perhaps TRBD1 or TRBD2 (5 bases each). From germline, CDR1 is DFQATT and CDR2 SNEGSKA (reference sequence). V was pared by 0 bases and J by 4 bases, with 10 bases between. The CDR3 has 14 residues.

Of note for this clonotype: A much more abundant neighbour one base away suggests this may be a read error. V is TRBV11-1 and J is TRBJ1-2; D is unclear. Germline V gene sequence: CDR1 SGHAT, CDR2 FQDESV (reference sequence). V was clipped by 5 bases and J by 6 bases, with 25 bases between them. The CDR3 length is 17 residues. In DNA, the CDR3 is TGTGCCAGCAGCCTGTATTATAAGGCTGGAAAGACCAATGGCTACACCTTC. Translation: CASSLYYKAGKTNGYTF.

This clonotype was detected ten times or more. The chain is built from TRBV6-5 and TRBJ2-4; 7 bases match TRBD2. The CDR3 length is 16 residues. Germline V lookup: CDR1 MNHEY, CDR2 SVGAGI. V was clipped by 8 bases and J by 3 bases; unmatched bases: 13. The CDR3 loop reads CASGPGLGRDKNIQYF. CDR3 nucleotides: TGTGCCAGCGGGCCGGGGTTGGGGAGGGACAAAAACATTCAGTACTTC.

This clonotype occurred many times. The DNA for the CDR3 is TGTGCCACCAGCAGAGATGTGGGGAATGAAGCTTTCTTT. Its protein product is CATSRDVGNEAFF. V is TRBV15 and J is TRBJ1-1; D uncertain. The CDR3 loop spans 13 amino acids. Trimming shortened V by 0 bases and J by 7 bases, and 9 bases separated the two germline ends. CDR1 is LNHNV and CDR2 is YYDKDF in the germline V gene (reference sequence). The complete variable domain, with remaining parts taken from reference TRBV15 and TRBJ1-1, reads DAMVIQNPRYQVTQFGKPVTLSCSQTLNHNVMYWYQQKSSQAPKLLFHYYDKDFNNEADTPDNFQSRRPNTSFCFLDIRSPGLGDTAMYLCATSRDVGNEAFFGQGTRLTVV.

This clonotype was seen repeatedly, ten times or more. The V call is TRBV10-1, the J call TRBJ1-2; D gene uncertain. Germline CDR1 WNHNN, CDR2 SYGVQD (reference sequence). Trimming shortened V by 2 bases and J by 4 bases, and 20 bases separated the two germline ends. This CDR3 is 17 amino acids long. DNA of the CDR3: TGCGCCAGCAGTGAGAACGCAAGATCGCGAAAGACCTATGGCTACACCTTC. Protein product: CASSENARSRKTYGYTF.

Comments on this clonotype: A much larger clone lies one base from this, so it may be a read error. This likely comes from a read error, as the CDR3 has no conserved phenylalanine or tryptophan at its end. The CDR3: CASSGPLVVRKTYGYTL. As DNA, the CDR3 is TGTGCCAGCAGCGGTCCACTGGTCGTTAGAAAGACCTATGGCTACACCCTC. The genes are TRBV16 and TRBJ1-2; D uncertain. Looked up from germline, CDR1 is KGHSY and CDR2 is FQNENV. The germline V and J ends were trimmed by 5 bases and 4 bases, with 23 bases remaining between them. This CDR3 region has 17 residues.

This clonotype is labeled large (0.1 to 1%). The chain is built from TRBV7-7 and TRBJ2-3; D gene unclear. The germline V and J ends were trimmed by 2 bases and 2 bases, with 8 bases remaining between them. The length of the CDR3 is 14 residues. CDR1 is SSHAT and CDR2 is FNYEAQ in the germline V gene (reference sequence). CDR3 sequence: CASSLRGFTDTQYF. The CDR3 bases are TGTGCCAGCAGCTTACGCGGCTTCACAGATACGCAGTATTTT.

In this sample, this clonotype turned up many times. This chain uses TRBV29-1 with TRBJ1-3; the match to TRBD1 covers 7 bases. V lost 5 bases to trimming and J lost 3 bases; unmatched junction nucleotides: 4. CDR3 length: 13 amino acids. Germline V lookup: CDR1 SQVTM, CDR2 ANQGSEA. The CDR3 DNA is TGCAGCGTTCCGGGGGACAGTGGAAACACCATATATTTT. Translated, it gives CSVPGDSGNTIYF.

The DNA of the CDR3 is TGTGCCAGCAGCCAAGAATTAACGGGAGGGCCTAAGAATGAGCAGTTCTTC. Translation: CASSQELTGGPKNEQFF. The chain recombines TRBV3-1 with TRBJ2-1, with TRBD2 identical over 8 bases. The V segment lost 0 bases and the J segment 7 bases; nucleotides outside the gene matches: 11. CDR1 is LGHDT and CDR2 is YNNKEL in the germline V gene (reference sequence). The CDR3 length is 17 residues.

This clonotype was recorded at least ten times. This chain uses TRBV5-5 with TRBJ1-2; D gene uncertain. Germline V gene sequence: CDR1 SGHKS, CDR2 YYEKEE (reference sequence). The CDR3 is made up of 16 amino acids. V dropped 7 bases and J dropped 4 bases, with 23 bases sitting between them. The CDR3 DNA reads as TGTGCCAGCTGCCTATTTGTCTCGCGAAAGACCTATGGCTACACCTTC. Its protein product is CASCLFVSRKTYGYTF.

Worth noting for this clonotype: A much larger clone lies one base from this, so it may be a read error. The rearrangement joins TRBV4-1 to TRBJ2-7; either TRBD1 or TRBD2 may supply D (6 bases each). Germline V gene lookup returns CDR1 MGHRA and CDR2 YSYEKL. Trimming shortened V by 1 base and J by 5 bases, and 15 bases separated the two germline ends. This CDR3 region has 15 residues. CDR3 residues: CASSQAGRGLHEQYF. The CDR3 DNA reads TGCGCCAGCAGCCAAGCGGGACGGGGGCTACACGAGCAGTACTTC.